This is a list of T cell receptor beta chains from one sample in a study of Tregs in tolerant kidney transplant recipients. Antigens of these TCRs are unknown. The method was immunoSEQ multiplex PCR; TCRdb's version includes in-frame clones alone and lacks a portion of them. Of about 44,000 clones in the sample, roughly 95% were seen once. The material sequenced was Tregs from blood cultured with allogeneic cells. These receptors were obtained from a human donor in good health. CDR3s include the opening cysteine and the closing phenylalanine or tryptophan. The D gene is left open where the match is weak. Clone size is stated in some rows and not others, as once, few, many or a class when expanded.

abundance: -; d_gene: TRBD1; j_gene: TRBJ1-6; v_gene: TRBV25-1; CDR3aa: CASSLSTGRYSPLHF; CDR3nt: TGTGCCAGCAGTCTATCGACAGGGCGATATTCACCCCTCCACTTT
abundance: -; d_gene: TRBD1; j_gene: TRBJ1-6; v_gene: TRBV5-8; CDR3aa: CASSPAGTASSYNSPLHF; CDR3nt: TGTGCCAGCAGCCCTGCCGGGACAGCGAGCTCCTATAATTCACCCCTCCACTTT
abundance: -; d_gene: -; j_gene: TRBJ2-7; v_gene: TRBV5-1; CDR3aa: CASRPVFSYEQYF; CDR3nt: TGCGCCAGCAGGCCGGTCTTCTCCTACGAGCAGTACTTC
abundance: -; d_gene: -; j_gene: TRBJ2-1; v_gene: TRBV7-2; CDR3aa: CASSLGSYNEQFF; CDR3nt: TGTGCCAGCAGCTTAGGCAGCTACAATGAGCAGTTCTTC
abundance: once; d_gene: -; j_gene: TRBJ2-7; v_gene: TRBV30; CDR3aa: CAWKTTGGTGTRDYEQYF; CDR3nt: TGTGCCTGGAAAACGACAGGGGGGACCGGGACTAGGGACTACGAGCAGTACTTC
abundance: -; d_gene: -; j_gene: TRBJ2-7; v_gene: TRBV29-1; CDR3aa: CSVVGTYEQYF; CDR3nt: TGCAGCGTTGTCGGCACCTACGAGCAGTACTTC
abundance: -; d_gene: -; j_gene: TRBJ1-1; v_gene: TRBV6-5; CDR3aa: CASSYLGNTEAFF; CDR3nt: TGTGCCAGCAGTTACTTGGGAAACACTGAAGCTTTCTTT
abundance: -; d_gene: -; j_gene: TRBJ1-5; v_gene: TRBV10-3; CDR3aa: CATPTRIHSNQPQHF; CDR3nt: TGTGCCACTCCTACCAGGATTCATAGCAATCAGCCCCAGCATTTT
abundance: -; d_gene: TRBD2; j_gene: TRBJ2-7; v_gene: TRBV9; CDR3aa: CASSVGGSEQYF; CDR3nt: TGTGCCAGCAGCGTGGGAGGGAGTGAGCAGTACTTC
abundance: -; d_gene: -; j_gene: TRBJ1-1; v_gene: TRBV21-1; CDR3aa: CASSKGVDTEAFF; CDR3nt: TGTGCCAGCAGCAAAGGCGTGGACACTGAAGCTTTCTTT
abundance: -; d_gene: TRBD2; j_gene: TRBJ2-5; v_gene: TRBV6-7; CDR3aa: CASSSVQRDPQETQYF; CDR3nt: TGTGCCAGCAGTTCCGTTCAGCGGGATCCCCAAGAGACCCAGTACTTC
abundance: few; d_gene: TRBD1; j_gene: TRBJ2-6; v_gene: TRBV5-1; CDR3aa: CASSPLAGLTDRVNSGANVLTF; CDR3nt: TGCGCCAGCAGCCCACTTGCGGGGCTAACGGACAGGGTAAACTCTGGGGCCAACGTCCTGACTTTC
abundance: -; d_gene: -; j_gene: TRBJ1-1; v_gene: TRBV30; CDR3aa: CAWSPTTGNTEAFF; CDR3nt: TGTGCCTGGAGTCCTACTACGGGGAACACTGAAGCTTTCTTT
abundance: -; d_gene: TRBD1; j_gene: TRBJ2-1; v_gene: TRBV29-1; CDR3aa: CSVEDPTRGRRNEQFF; CDR3nt: TGCAGCGTTGAAGACCCGACAAGGGGGCGCAGGAATGAGCAGTTCTTC
abundance: -; d_gene: TRBD2; j_gene: TRBJ2-3; v_gene: TRBV5-1; CDR3aa: CASSPGRLAGEADTQYF; CDR3nt: TGCGCCAGCAGCCCCGGGAGACTAGCGGGAGAGGCAGATACGCAGTATTTT
abundance: -; d_gene: -; j_gene: TRBJ1-6; v_gene: TRBV7-6; CDR3aa: CASSLTPQSSYNSPLHF; CDR3nt: TGTGCCAGCAGCTTAACCCCTCAGAGCTCCTATAATTCACCCCTCCACTTT
abundance: once; d_gene: -; j_gene: TRBJ1-2; v_gene: TRBV6-5; CDR3aa: CASSYPIGGYTF; CDR3nt: TGTGCCAGCAGTTACCCCATAGGTGGCTACACCTTC
abundance: once; d_gene: -; j_gene: TRBJ2-2; v_gene: TRBV12-5; CDR3aa: CASGLRSNTGELFF; CDR3nt: TGTGCTAGTGGTTTGCGGAGCAACACCGGGGAGCTGTTTTTT
abundance: -; d_gene: -; j_gene: TRBJ1-6; v_gene: TRBV27; CDR3aa: CASSLNWPVLNSPLHF; CDR3nt: TGTGCCAGCAGTCTAAACTGGCCGGTTCTCAATTCACCCCTCCACTTT
abundance: -; d_gene: -; j_gene: TRBJ2-2; v_gene: TRBV5-1; CDR3aa: CASSLIGRPNTGELFF; CDR3nt: TGCGCCAGCAGCTTGATAGGACGGCCAAACACCGGGGAGCTGTTTTTT
abundance: -; d_gene: -; j_gene: TRBJ1-3; v_gene: TRBV10-2; CDR3aa: CASSESGGRGNTIYF; CDR3nt: TGCGCCAGCAGTGAGTCGGGGGGTCGTGGAAACACCATATATTTT
abundance: -; d_gene: -; j_gene: TRBJ2-1; v_gene: TRBV2; CDR3aa: CASRDDLSSYNEQFF; CDR3nt: TGTGCCAGCAGGGACGACCTGAGCTCCTACAATGAGCAGTTCTTC
abundance: -; d_gene: -; j_gene: TRBJ2-3; v_gene: TRBV30; CDR3aa: CAWSAISGRGGTQYF; CDR3nt: TGTGCCTGGAGTGCTATCTCAGGGCGCGGTGGTACGCAGTATTTT
abundance: few; d_gene: -; j_gene: TRBJ1-5; v_gene: TRBV5-1; CDR3aa: CASSPGGREPQHF; CDR3nt: TGCGCCAGCAGCCCCGGGGGGCGCGAGCCCCAGCATTTT
abundance: -; d_gene: -; j_gene: TRBJ1-1; v_gene: TRBV6-1; CDR3aa: CASREQGMNTEAFF; CDR3nt: TGTGCCAGCAGAGAACAGGGTATGAACACTGAAGCTTTCTTT
abundance: -; d_gene: -; j_gene: TRBJ1-3; v_gene: TRBV5-6; CDR3aa: CASSLRSGAGNTIYF; CDR3nt: TGTGCCAGCAGCTTACGGTCAGGGGCTGGAAACACCATATATTTT
abundance: -; d_gene: TRBD1; j_gene: TRBJ2-7; v_gene: TRBV18; CDR3aa: CASSLLGQSYEQYF; CDR3nt: TGTGCCAGCTCACTACTGGGACAGTCCTACGAGCAGTACTTC
abundance: -; d_gene: -; j_gene: TRBJ1-2; v_gene: TRBV18; CDR3aa: CASSPRRPAYMVYYGYTF; CDR3nt: TGTGCCAGCTCACCACGGAGGCCAGCCTACATGGTGTACTATGGCTACACCTTC
abundance: -; d_gene: -; j_gene: TRBJ2-6; v_gene: TRBV27; CDR3aa: CAITTVRGTGANVLTF; CDR3nt: TGTGCCATCACCACCGTCAGGGGCACTGGGGCCAACGTCCTGACTTTC
abundance: -; d_gene: -; j_gene: TRBJ1-1; v_gene: TRBV6-6; CDR3aa: CASRPGGSEAFF; CDR3nt: TGTGCCAGCCGCCCGGGGGGGAGTGAAGCTTTCTTT
abundance: -; d_gene: -; j_gene: TRBJ2-7; v_gene: TRBV7-9; CDR3aa: CASSRSDKSYEQYF; CDR3nt: TGTGCCAGCAGCCGTTCGGACAAATCCTACGAGCAGTACTTC
abundance: -; d_gene: -; j_gene: TRBJ1-1; v_gene: TRBV7-9; CDR3aa: CASSLGSGGVVTEAFF; CDR3nt: TGTGCCAGCAGCTTAGGGTCCGGCGGGGTGGTCACTGAAGCTTTCTTT
abundance: -; d_gene: -; j_gene: TRBJ2-6; v_gene: TRBV29-1; CDR3aa: CSVGKTGANVLTF; CDR3nt: TGCAGCGTTGGAAAAACAGGGGCCAACGTCCTGACTTTC
abundance: -; d_gene: TRBD1; j_gene: TRBJ2-7; v_gene: TRBV19; CDR3aa: CAGKGTAYEQYF; CDR3nt: TGTGCCGGGAAAGGGACAGCCTACGAGCAGTACTTC
abundance: few; d_gene: TRBD2; j_gene: TRBJ2-3; v_gene: TRBV4-2; CDR3aa: CASSLHSGGVTDTQYF; CDR3nt: TGTGCCAGCAGCCTACATAGCGGGGGGGTCACAGATACGCAGTATTTT
abundance: once; d_gene: -; j_gene: TRBJ1-3; v_gene: TRBV10-3; CDR3aa: CAISEGQRNTIYF; CDR3nt: TGTGCCATCAGTGAGGGACAGAGAAACACCATATATTTT
abundance: -; d_gene: TRBD2; j_gene: TRBJ2-7; v_gene: TRBV18; CDR3aa: CASSPREGRTYEQYF; CDR3nt: TGTGCCAGCTCGCCACGGGAGGGCCGTACCTACGAGCAGTACTTC
abundance: once; d_gene: TRBD2; j_gene: TRBJ2-1; v_gene: TRBV7-2; CDR3aa: CASSSFAGVLNEQFF; CDR3nt: TGTGCCAGCAGCTCCTTTGCGGGAGTCTTGAATGAGCAGTTCTTC
abundance: -; d_gene: -; j_gene: TRBJ1-1; v_gene: TRBV21-1; CDR3aa: CASSKWQNTEAFF; CDR3nt: TGTGCCAGCAGCAAATGGCAGAACACTGAAGCTTTCTTT
abundance: -; d_gene: -; j_gene: TRBJ2-3; v_gene: TRBV5-1; CDR3aa: CASSLAQGHTDTQYF; CDR3nt: TGCGCCAGCAGCTTGGCCCAGGGACACACAGATACGCAGTATTTT
abundance: once; d_gene: -; j_gene: TRBJ2-1; v_gene: TRBV19; CDR3aa: CASSIVGPNEQFF; CDR3nt: TGTGCCAGTAGTATAGTGGGTCCCAATGAGCAGTTCTTC
abundance: -; d_gene: TRBD1; j_gene: TRBJ1-4; v_gene: TRBV5-1; CDR3aa: CASASQGDEKLFF; CDR3nt: TGCGCCAGCGCCTCTCAGGGGGACGAAAAACTGTTTTTT
abundance: -; d_gene: -; j_gene: TRBJ2-5; v_gene: TRBV19; CDR3aa: CASSMSPQARETQYF; CDR3nt: TGTGCCAGTAGTATGAGTCCCCAAGCGAGGGAGACCCAGTACTTC
abundance: once; d_gene: TRBD1; j_gene: TRBJ2-7; v_gene: TRBV6-1; CDR3aa: CASSIPGTGVYEQYF; CDR3nt: TGTGCCAGCAGCATCCCCGGGACAGGGGTCTACGAGCAGTACTTC